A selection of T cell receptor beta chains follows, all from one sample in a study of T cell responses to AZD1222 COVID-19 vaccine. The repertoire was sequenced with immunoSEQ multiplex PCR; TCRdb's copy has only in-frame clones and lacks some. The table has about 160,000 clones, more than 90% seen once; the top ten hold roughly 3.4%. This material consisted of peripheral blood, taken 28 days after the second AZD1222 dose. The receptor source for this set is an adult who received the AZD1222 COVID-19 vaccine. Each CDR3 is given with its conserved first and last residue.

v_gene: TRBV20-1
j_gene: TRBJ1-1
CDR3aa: CSASGELSEAFF

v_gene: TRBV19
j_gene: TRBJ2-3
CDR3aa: CASIHSGRAGDTQYF

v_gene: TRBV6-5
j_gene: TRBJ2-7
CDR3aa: CASPGQVPNEQYF

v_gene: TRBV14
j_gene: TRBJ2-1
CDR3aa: CASSQATDSFVNEQFF

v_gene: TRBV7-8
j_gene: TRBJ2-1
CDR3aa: CASSFGGRASRYNEQFF

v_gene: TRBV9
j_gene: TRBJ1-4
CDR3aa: CASSVATNWEKKLFF

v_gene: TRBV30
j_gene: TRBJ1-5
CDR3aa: CAWSTGPGNNQPQHF

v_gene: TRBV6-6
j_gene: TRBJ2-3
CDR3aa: CATVREFGTDTQYF

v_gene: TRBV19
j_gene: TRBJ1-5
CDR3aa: CASTLQGAGNQPQHF

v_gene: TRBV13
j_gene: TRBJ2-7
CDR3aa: CASSDSGTTYEQYF

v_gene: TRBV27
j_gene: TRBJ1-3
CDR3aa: CASSLSGKSHSRNTIYF

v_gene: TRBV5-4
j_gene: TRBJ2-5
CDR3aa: CASSLNSPGKIQYF

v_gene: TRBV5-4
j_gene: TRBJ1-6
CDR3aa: CASSYGVPGVNSPLHF

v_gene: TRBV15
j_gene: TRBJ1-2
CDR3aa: CATSRPGIGGYTF

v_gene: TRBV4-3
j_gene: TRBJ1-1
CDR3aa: CASSRSGQGGTEAFF

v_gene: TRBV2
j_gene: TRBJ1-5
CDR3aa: CASSATNNQPQHF

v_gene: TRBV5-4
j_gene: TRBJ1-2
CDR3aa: CASRGIAFNYGYTF

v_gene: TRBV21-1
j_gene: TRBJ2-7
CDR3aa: CASAGLTYEQYF

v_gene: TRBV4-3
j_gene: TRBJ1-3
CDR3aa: CASSQDWAASRQSGNTIYF

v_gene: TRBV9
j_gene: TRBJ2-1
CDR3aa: CASSAHNEQFF

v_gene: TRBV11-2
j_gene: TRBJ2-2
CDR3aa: CASSYRAGLADTGELFF

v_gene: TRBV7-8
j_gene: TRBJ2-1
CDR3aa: CASSASSGLYNEQFF

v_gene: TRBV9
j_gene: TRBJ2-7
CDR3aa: CASSEGALSEQYF

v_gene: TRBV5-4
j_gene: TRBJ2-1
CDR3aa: CASGSYNEQFF

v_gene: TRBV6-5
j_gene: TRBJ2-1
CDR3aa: CASSPASSYNEQFF

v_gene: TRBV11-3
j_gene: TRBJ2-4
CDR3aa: CASSLGTGAQNIQYF

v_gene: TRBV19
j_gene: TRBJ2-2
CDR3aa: CASSARSNTGELFF

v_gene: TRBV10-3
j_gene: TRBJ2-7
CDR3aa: CAISESKDRTSYEQYF

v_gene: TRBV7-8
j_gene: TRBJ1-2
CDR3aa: CASSLEVGPIELYGYTF

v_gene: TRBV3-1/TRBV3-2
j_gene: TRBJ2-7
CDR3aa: CASSQQAGGYEQYF

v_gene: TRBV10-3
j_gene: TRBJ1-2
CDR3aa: CAIRTAGGAGYGYTF

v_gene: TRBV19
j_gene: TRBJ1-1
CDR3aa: CASSIDRLSDTEAFF

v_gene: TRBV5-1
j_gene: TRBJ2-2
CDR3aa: CASSLRSRTSGSPGELFF

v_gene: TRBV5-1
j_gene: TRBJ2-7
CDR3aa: CASSLDASTYEQYF

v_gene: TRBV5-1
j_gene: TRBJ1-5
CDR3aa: CASSLENPSNQPQHF

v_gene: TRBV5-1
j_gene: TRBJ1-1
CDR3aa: CASSLMTGSNTEAFF

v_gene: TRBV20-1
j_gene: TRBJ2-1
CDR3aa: CSAPGSNEQFF

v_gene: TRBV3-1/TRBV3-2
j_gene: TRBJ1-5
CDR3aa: CASSQGELSNQPQHF

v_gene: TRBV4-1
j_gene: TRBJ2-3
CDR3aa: CASSRGTGTSWTDTQYF

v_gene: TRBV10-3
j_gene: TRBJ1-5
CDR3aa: CAISESWFSNQPQHF

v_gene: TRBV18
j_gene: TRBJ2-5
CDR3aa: CASSPTFQETQYF

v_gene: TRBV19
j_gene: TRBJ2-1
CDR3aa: CASSISSGVRNEQFF

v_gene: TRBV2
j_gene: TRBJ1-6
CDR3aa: CASSPALNSPLHF

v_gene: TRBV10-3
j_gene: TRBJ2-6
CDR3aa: CAISESVGGIANVLTF

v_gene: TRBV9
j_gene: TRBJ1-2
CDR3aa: CASSTSPGSRYGYTF

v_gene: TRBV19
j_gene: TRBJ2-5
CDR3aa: CASSIDPEETQYF

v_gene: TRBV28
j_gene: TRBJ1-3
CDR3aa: CASSWTGRDSGNTIYF

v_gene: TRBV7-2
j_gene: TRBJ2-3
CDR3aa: CASSPGLSPVVDTQYF

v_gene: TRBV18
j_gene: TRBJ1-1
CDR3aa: CASSRTPFTEAFF

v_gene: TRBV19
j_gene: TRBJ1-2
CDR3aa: CASSIWAGGPAFGYTF

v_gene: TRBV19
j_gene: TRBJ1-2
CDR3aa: CASSPDRGYGYTF

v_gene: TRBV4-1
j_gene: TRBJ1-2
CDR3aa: CASSPRGESITTYTF

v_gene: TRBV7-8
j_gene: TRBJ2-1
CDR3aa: CASSLHGDEQFF